This TCR beta chain originates from a study of blood T cell repertoires in COVID-19. At the level of the study: COVID-19 samples collected from the United States, Italy and Spain covered acute and convalescent phases.

CDR1 is SGHRS, CDR2 YFSETQ, per germline. CDR3 length equals 13 residues. With V trimmed by 10 bases and J by 9 bases, 7 bases remained unmatched. Per the original data handling: Reference gene primer amplification gave nucleated cell count estimates. Assay used: immunoSEQ multiplex PCR; TCRdb lists only in-frame clones, some missing. V, J and clone size derive from that table, while D and trimming were established from the DNA sequence. The sample contains about 63,000 clones, around 80% of which appear only once. The sequence derives from a human donor in a cohort sampled during active COVID-19. What was sequenced was peripheral blood. The chain links TRBV5-1 to TRBJ2-1; TRBD2 agrees at 13 bases. As DNA, the CDR3 is TGCGCCGGGGGACTAGCGGGACGGTGTGAGCAGTTCTTC. It encodes CAGGLAGRCEQFF.